This is a list of T cell receptor beta chains from one sample in a study of cytomegalovirus exposure and HLA in healthy donors. Here immunoSEQ multiplex PCR was the method, and the copy in TCRdb shows in-frame clones only, minus some. This table holds about 140,000 clones, about three quarters found once. The sequenced sample consisted of PBMCs. These TCRs come from a male donor in good health and CMV-seronegative. Both conserved end residues are part of each CDR3. The order of the fields is clone size, J gene, CDR3 length, V gene, D gene, CDR3 protein, CDR3 DNA. A D gene is named only where the DNA matches it firmly. Only part of the rows carry a size: once, few, many, or a class if the clone is expanded.

- TRBJ2-7 13 TRBV29-1 - CSVRPGGSYEQYF TGCAGCGTTCGACCAGGTGGCTCCTACGAGCAGTACTTC
- TRBJ1-1 12 TRBV4-1 - CASSRDTFEAFF TGCGCCAGCAGCCGAGACACATTTGAAGCTTTCTTT
- TRBJ2-3 15 TRBV11-1 - CASSFGGGRTDTQYF TGTGCCAGCAGCTTTGGGGGGGGCCGGACAGATACGCAGTATTTT
few TRBJ1-3 14 TRBV6-6 - CASSRAGAGNTIYF TGTGCCAGCAGCAGGGCGGGGGCCGGAAACACCATATATTTT
- TRBJ2-1 13 TRBV2 - CASRFYSSNEQFF TGTGCCAGCAGGTTCTATTCGTCGAATGAGCAGTTCTTC
- TRBJ2-3 17 TRBV19 TRBD2 CASRKTSGRLSTDTQYF TGTGCCAGTAGAAAAACTAGCGGGAGGCTAAGCACAGATACGCAGTATTTT
- TRBJ1-1 11 TRBV10-1 - CASRTATEAFF TGCGCCAGCAGGACAGCCACTGAAGCTTTCTTT
- TRBJ2-5 14 TRBV5-1 TRBD1 CASSSIDRGETQYF TGCGCCAGCAGCTCCATCGACAGGGGTGAGACCCAGTACTTC
- TRBJ2-5 14 TRBV7-2 - CASSLNRPEGTQYF TGTGCCAGCAGCTTAAACCGACCCGAGGGGACCCAGTACTTC
- TRBJ2-7 14 TRBV7-9 - CASSLVAGSYEQYF TGTGCCAGCAGCTTAGTTGCAGGCTCCTACGAGCAGTACTTC
- TRBJ2-1 15 TRBV18 - CASSPQRDTYNEQFF TGTGCCAGCTCACCTCAGCGGGACACCTACAATGAGCAGTTCTTC
- TRBJ2-6 20 TRBV7-6 - CASSLAPAGIGNSGANGLTF TGTGCCAGCAGCTTAGCCCCGGCAGGGATAGGGAACTCTGGGGCCAACGGCCTGACTTTC
few TRBJ2-5 12 TRBV5-1 - CASSPFSETQYF TGCGCCAGCAGCCCCTTCTCCGAGACCCAGTACTTC
- TRBJ1-2 12 TRBV5-1 - CASRGEGYGYTF TGCGCCAGCCGGGGGGAGGGCTATGGCTACACCTTC
few TRBJ1-5 16 TRBV7-2 TRBD1 CASSLDRQGSNQPQHF TGTGCCAGCAGCTTAGATCGACAGGGGAGCAATCAGCCCCAGCATTTT
- TRBJ1-1 12 TRBV6-5 - CASSSGDTEAFF TGTGCCAGCAGTTCAGGGGACACTGAAGCTTTCTTT
- TRBJ2-1 15 TRBV2 TRBD2 CASSPGLAGVGEQFF TGTGCCAGCAGCCCGGGACTAGCGGGGGTGGGTGAGCAGTTCTTC
- TRBJ2-7 13 TRBV5-4 - CASRDHRESEQYF TGTGCCAGCAGGGATCACAGGGAGTCCGAGCAGTACTTC
- TRBJ2-1 16 TRBV5-1 TRBD2 CASSLEAGYAYNEQFF TGCGCCAGCAGCTTGGAAGCGGGATATGCCTACAATGAGCAGTTCTTC
- TRBJ1-1 15 TRBV5-1 TRBD1 CASSSGTGRGTEAFF TGCGCCAGCAGCTCCGGGACAGGGAGGGGCACTGAAGCTTTCTTT
- TRBJ2-3 15 TRBV9 - CASSVSSGSTDTQYF TGTGCCAGCAGCGTATCGAGCGGGAGCACAGATACGCAGTATTTT
- TRBJ1-2 14 TRBV5-4 TRBD1 CASSTGTGGAGYTF TGTGCCAGCAGCACAGGGACAGGGGGCGCTGGCTACACCTTC
- TRBJ2-5 14 TRBV5-4 TRBD2 CASSLGGGRETQYF TGTGCCAGCAGCTTGGGGGGAGGGAGAGAGACCCAGTACTTC
- TRBJ1-2 12 TRBV7-9 - CASSLRDYGYTF TGTGCCAGCAGCTTGAGAGATTATGGCTACACCTTC
- TRBJ2-3 17 TRBV10-3 TRBD2 CAISGRLAGGSADTQYF TGTGCCATCAGTGGGCGACTAGCGGGAGGGAGTGCAGATACGCAGTATTTT
- TRBJ2-7 14 TRBV10-2 - CASSEQKSSYEQYF TGCGCCAGCAGTGAACAGAAGAGCTCCTACGAGCAGTACTTC
few TRBJ2-1 15 TRBV5-4 TRBD2 CASSFGTSANNEQFF TGTGCCAGCAGTTTCGGGACTAGCGCAAACAATGAGCAGTTCTTC
- TRBJ1-3 12 TRBV29-1 - CSVEVTGNTIYF TGCAGCGTTGAAGTAACTGGAAACACCATATATTTT